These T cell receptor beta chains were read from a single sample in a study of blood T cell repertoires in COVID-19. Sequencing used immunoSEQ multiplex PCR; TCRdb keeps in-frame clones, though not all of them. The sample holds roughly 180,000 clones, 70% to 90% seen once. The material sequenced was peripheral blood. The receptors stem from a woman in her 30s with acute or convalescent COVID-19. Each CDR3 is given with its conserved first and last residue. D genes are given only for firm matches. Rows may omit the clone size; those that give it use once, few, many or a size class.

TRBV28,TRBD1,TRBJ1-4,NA,TGTGCCACCTATGAGGGGGCGACGAATGAAAAACTGTTTTTT,CATYEGATNEKLFF
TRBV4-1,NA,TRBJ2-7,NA,TGCGCCAGCAGCCAGCTATGGCAGGGGGCTAGCGGTTACTCCTACGAGCAGTACTTC,CASSQLWQGASGYSYEQYF
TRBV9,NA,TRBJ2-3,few,TGTGCCAGCAGCACTGGAGTCACAGATACGCAGTATTTT,CASSTGVTDTQYF
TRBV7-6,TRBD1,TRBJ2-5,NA,TGTGCCAGCAGCCCCGCCCGTAGGGGGCGGGAGACCCAGTACTTC,CASSPARRGRETQYF
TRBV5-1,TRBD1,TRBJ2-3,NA,TGCGCCAGCAGCCCCGGACAGGGGAATTGGGATACGCAGTATTTT,CASSPGQGNWDTQYF
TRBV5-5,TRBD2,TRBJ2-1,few,TGTGCCAGCAGCCCGACTAGCGGGAGTTGGAATGAGCAGTTCTTC,CASSPTSGSWNEQFF
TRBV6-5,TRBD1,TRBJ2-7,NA,TGTGCCAGCAGGGGGGACAGTTACGAGCAGTACTTC,CASRGDSYEQYF
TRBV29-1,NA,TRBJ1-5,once,TGCAGCGTTTTACAGGATCCCGATCAGCCCCAGCATTTT,CSVLQDPDQPQHF
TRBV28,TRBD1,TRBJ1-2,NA,TGTGCCAGCAGTTTAATGACCCAGGGGGTGGTCGGCTACACCTTC,CASSLMTQGVVGYTF
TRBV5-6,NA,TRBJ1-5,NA,TGTGCCAGCAGCTACAGGGTGGGCAATCAGCCCCAGCATTTT,CASSYRVGNQPQHF
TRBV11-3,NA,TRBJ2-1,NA,TGTGCCAGCAGCCTCAGGGAGGCTGAGCAGTTCTTC,CASSLREAEQFF
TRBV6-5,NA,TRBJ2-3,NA,TGTGCCAGCAGTTCCCTGGGGGGTACGCAGTATTTT,CASSSLGGTQYF
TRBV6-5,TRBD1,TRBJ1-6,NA,TGTGCCATCAGGACAGGGGCGGGTTCACCCCTCCACTTT,CAIRTGAGSPLHF
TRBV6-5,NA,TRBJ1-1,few,TGTGCCAGCAGTACGGGAGGAGCCAGAATTACTGAAGCTTTCTTT,CASSTGGARITEAFF
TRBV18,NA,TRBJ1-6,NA,TGTGCCAGCTCGTCCGAGAATTCACCCCTCCACTTT,CASSSENSPLHF
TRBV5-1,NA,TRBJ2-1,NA,TGCGCCAGCATCGATTTAGCCGGAGGTAATGAGCAGTTCTTC,CASIDLAGGNEQFF
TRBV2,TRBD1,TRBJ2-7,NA,TGTGCCAGCTCCTGGGACAGGAGATACGAGCAGTACTTC,CASSWDRRYEQYF
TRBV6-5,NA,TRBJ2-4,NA,TGTGCCAGCAGCCCAACAAGAAACATTCAGTACTTC,CASSPTRNIQYF
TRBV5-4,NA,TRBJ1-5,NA,TGTGCCAGCAGCTTAGATAGGGGTGCCCAGCATTTT,CASSLDRGAQHF
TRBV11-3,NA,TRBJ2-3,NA,TGTGCCAGCAGCCCCGGACTAAAGGTTGCCCAGTATTTT,CASSPGLKVAQYF
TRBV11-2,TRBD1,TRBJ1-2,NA,TGTGCCAGCAGGAAGGGGGCACAGGTGGGTGGCTACACCTTC,CASRKGAQVGGYTF
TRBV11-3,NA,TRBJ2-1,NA,TGTGCCAGCAGCTCCCGCGAGCTCAATGAGCAGTTCTTC,CASSSRELNEQFF
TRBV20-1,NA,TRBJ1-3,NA,TGCAGTGCTAGTTTCGGGAGCTCTGGAAACACCATATATTTT,CSASFGSSGNTIYF
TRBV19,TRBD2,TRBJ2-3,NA,TGTGCCAGTAGTGCGGGACTACTCACAGATACGCAGTATTTT,CASSAGLLTDTQYF
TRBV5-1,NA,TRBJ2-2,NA,TGCGCCAGCAGCTTGGACGGTTTTTACACCGGGGAGCTGTTTTTT,CASSLDGFYTGELFF
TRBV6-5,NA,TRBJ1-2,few,TGTGCCAGCAGTCCCGGGACATTCGGCTACACCTTC,CASSPGTFGYTF
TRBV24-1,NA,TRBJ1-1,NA,TGTGCCACCTCCACCGGGGACACTGAAGCTTTCTTT,CATSTGDTEAFF
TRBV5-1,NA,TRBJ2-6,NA,TGCGCCAGCAGCTACTACAGGGACCCTGGGGCCAACGTCCTGACTTTC,CASSYYRDPGANVLTF
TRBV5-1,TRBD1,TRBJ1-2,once,TGCGCCAGCAGCTATCAGGGGGCGAGGGGCTACACCTTC,CASSYQGARGYTF
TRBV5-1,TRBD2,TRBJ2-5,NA,TGCGCCAGCAGCTTACTAGCGCGTGGGGAGACCCAGTACTTC,CASSLLARGETQYF
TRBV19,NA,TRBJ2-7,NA,TGTGCCAGTAGTGCGGGACGCTACTACGAGCAGTACTTC,CASSAGRYYEQYF
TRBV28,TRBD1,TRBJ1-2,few,TGTGCCAGCATTTCCCATCCGGGACAGGTATATGGCTACACCTTC,CASISHPGQVYGYTF
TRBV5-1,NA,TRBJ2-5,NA,TGCGCCAGCAGCTTGATAGGGGCCGAGACCCAGTACTTC,CASSLIGAETQYF
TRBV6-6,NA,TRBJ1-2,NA,TGTGCCAGCAAGCAAGGGACTCTTCCCTATGGCTACACCTTC,CASKQGTLPYGYTF
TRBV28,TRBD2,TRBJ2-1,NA,TGTGCCAGCAGTATTGGGACTAGCGGGCGAGAGCAGTTCTTC,CASSIGTSGREQFF
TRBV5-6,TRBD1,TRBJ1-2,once,TGTGCCAGCAGCTTGGAACAGGGGGGAGGCTATGGCTACACCTTC,CASSLEQGGGYGYTF
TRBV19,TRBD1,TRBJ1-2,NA,TGTGCCAGTAGTATCAAAGGGACAGGGGGCAACACCTTC,CASSIKGTGGNTF
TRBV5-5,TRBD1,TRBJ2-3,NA,TGTGCCAGCAGCCACGACAGGGCGACAGATACGCAGTATTTT,CASSHDRATDTQYF
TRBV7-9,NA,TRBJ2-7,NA,TGTGCCAGCAGCTTAGAGGCCCCAGGTGCCGAGCAGTACTTC,CASSLEAPGAEQYF
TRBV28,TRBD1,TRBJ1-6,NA,TGTGCCACCAACGCAGGGGGTAATTCACCCCTCCACTTT,CATNAGGNSPLHF
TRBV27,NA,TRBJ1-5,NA,TGTGCCGCGGGAGGGGAAGCCCCCTTCAATCAGCCCCAGCATTTT,CAAGGEAPFNQPQHF
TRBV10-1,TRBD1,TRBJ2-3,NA,TGCGCCAGCAGTGATACCGGGACAGGGAGAGATACGCAGTATTTT,CASSDTGTGRDTQYF
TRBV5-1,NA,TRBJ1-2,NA,TGCGCCAGCAGCTCAGGGGTCGGCTATGGCTACACCTTC,CASSSGVGYGYTF
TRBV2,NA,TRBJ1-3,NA,TGTGCCAGCAGTGGCGAGCGGGGAAACACCATATATTTT,CASSGERGNTIYF